The rows below give T cell receptor beta chains drawn from one sample of a study of T cells in Graves' hyperthyroidism and ophthalmopathy. TCRdb re-derived calls from the multiplex PCR reads in MiXCR, one entry per CDR3 protein. The sample includes hundreds of thousands of distinct CDR3 sequences, roughly 45% seen only once; the top ten take less than 9.5%. Sequenced sample: peripheral blood or thyroid tissue (not recorded which). These receptors were obtained from an adult man with Graves' disease, either hyperthyroidism or ophthalmopathy (not recorded which). Both conserved end residues are part of each CDR3. D genes are given only for firm matches. Rows may omit the clone size; those that give it use once, few, many or a size class.

clone size	J gene	CDR3 length	D gene	V gene	CDR3 protein	CDR3 DNA
NA	TRBJ1-5	12	TRBD1	TRBV6-1	CASSSTGDYEHF	TGTGCCAGCAGCTCGACAGGGGATTACGAGCATTTT
many	TRBJ2-7	13	NA	TRBV5-1	CASSLESAVEQYF	TGCGCCAGCAGCTTGGAATCGGCTGTCGAGCAGTACTTC
NA	TRBJ1-5	13	NA	TRBV10-2	CVSKTVPNQPQHF	TGCGTCAGCAAGACAGTGCCCAATCAGCCCCAGCATTTT
NA	TRBJ2-3	14	NA	TRBV9	CASSDPSPGDTQYF	TGTGCCAGCAGCGACCCCAGTCCAGGGGATACGCAGTATTTT
NA	TRBJ1-6	17	TRBD1	TRBV10-3	CAISQQGAGSYNSPLHF	TGTGCCATCAGTCAACAGGGGGCCGGTTCCTATAATTCACCCCTCCACTTT
NA	TRBJ2-7	14	NA	TRBV2	CASTPYPGSYEQYF	TGTGCCAGCACCCCTTACCCAGGCAGCTACGAGCAGTACTTC
NA	TRBJ2-7	15	NA	TRBV7-6	CASSPGVADSYEQYF	TGTGCCAGCAGCCCAGGGGTAGCAGACAGCTACGAGCAGTACTTC
NA	TRBJ2-6	17	NA	TRBV19	CASIGFTGYSGANVLTF	TGTGCCAGCATCGGTTTTACAGGGTACTCTGGGGCCAACGTCCTGACTTTC
NA	TRBJ1-5	14	NA	TRBV7-9	CASSLAKGNQPQHF	TGTGCCAGCAGCTTAGCCAAGGGAAATCAGCCCCAGCATTTT
NA	TRBJ2-7	11	NA	TRBV5-4	CASSWKYEQYF	TGTGCCAGCAGCTGGAAGTACGAGCAGTACTTC
NA	TRBJ1-1	14	NA	TRBV10-3	CAISYLGLNTEAFF	TGTGCCATCAGTTATTTAGGATTGAACACTGAAGCTTTCTTT
NA	TRBJ1-6	14	NA	TRBV5-1	CASRPPQGNSPLHF	TGCGCCAGCAGACCACCGCAGGGTAATTCACCCCTCCACTTT
NA	TRBJ1-1	13	NA	TRBV25-1	CANSRAGDTEAFF	TGTGCCAACAGCCGGGCAGGGGACACTGAAGCTTTCTTT
NA	TRBJ1-5	13	NA	TRBV20-1	CSATDQRNQPQHF	TGCAGTGCTACAGATCAGAGAAATCAGCCCCAGCATTTT
few	TRBJ1-3	12	NA	TRBV19	CASMASGNTIYF	TGTGCCAGTATGGCCTCGGGAAACACCATATATTTT
NA	TRBJ2-7	14	TRBD2	TRBV6-5	CASSPIAGDYEQYF	TGTGCCAGCAGTCCCATAGCGGGAGACTACGAGCAGTACTTC
NA	TRBJ2-7	16	TRBD1	TRBV2	CATRRTGPKGDYEQYF	TGTGCCACCAGGCGGACAGGGCCGAAAGGGGACTACGAGCAGTACTTC
NA	TRBJ1-1	15	NA	TRBV12-3/TRBV12-4	CASSSWVGMNTEAFF	TGTGCCAGCAGTTCATGGGTAGGGATGAACACTGAAGCTTTCTTT
few	TRBJ2-5	15	NA	TRBV7-9	CASSFPRRDSQTQYF	TGTGCCAGCAGCTTCCCCCGGCGGGACAGCCAGACCCAGTACTTC
many	TRBJ1-3	14	NA	TRBV25-1	CASRGVGYGNTIYF	TGTGCCAGCAGGGGAGTCGGATATGGAAACACCATATATTTT